One TCR beta chain is described in this entry. This clonotype is categorized as medium-sized (0.01 to 0.1%). The clone's antigen remains unknown. No quality values exist for individual bases; no much larger clone is one base distant. The CDR3 holds 13 amino acids from the cysteine to the phenylalanine. Only CDR3 DNA remains: 39 bases, in frame from the first base. V and J lose 3 bases and 7 bases, and a span of 12 bases separates them. CDR1 ENHRY and CDR2 SYGVKD are derived from the germline V gene. Library preparation used PCR. Instrument on record: Illumina HiSeq 2000. Using fastp trimming at Q25 and MiXCR clonotype assembly, TCRdb reanalyzed the public sequencing data and kept in-frame beta chains. Identical CDR3 protein sequences are pooled into one entry, listed with their most common genes and DNA. The sample table shows about 84,000 distinct CDR3 sequences, and 45% to 65% are seen once. Of the sample, roughly an eighth is held by the ten largest clones.

The data were obtained in a study of CDR3 diversity in severe acne (dated by TCRdb to between 2018 and 2021). The material sequenced was blood. The rearranged segments are TRBV10-3 and TRBJ1-2, and perhaps TRBD1 as D gene, on 6 matching bases. This receptor was obtained from a male donor in good health, without acne. The nucleotides read TGTGCCATCAGTGAAAGGACAGACTTTGGCTACACCTTC. The resulting protein is CAISERTDFGYTF.